This is a list of T cell receptor beta chains from one sample in a study of T cell responses to AZD1222 COVID-19 vaccine. Here immunoSEQ multiplex PCR was the method, and the copy in TCRdb shows in-frame clones only, minus some. The table includes 130,000 or so clones, 85% to 90% detected once. The specimen comprised peripheral blood, sampled on day 0 of AZD1222 vaccination. These receptors all come from an adult in good health. CDR3s include the opening cysteine and the closing phenylalanine or tryptophan. The order of the fields is CDR3 DNA, CDR3 protein, clone size, J gene, D gene, V gene. The D gene is left open where the match is weak. Clone size appears in some rows only: once, few, many, or a class for an expanded clone.

DNA: TGTGCCAGCAGCTCTTACAGGGCGGGGGGCTACACCTTC
CDR3: CASSSYRAGGYTF
size: -
J: TRBJ1-2
D: -
V: TRBV28

DNA: TGTGCTAGTGGTTTGGTATACGGCCCCCCTGGAAACACCATATATTTT
CDR3: CASGLVYGPPGNTIYF
size: few
J: TRBJ1-3
D: -
V: TRBV12-5

DNA: TGTGCCGGCCGCCGGGACAGGGATAACTATGGCTACACCTTC
CDR3: CAGRRDRDNYGYTF
size: -
J: TRBJ1-2
D: TRBD1
V: TRBV30

DNA: TGCGCCAGCAGCTTATGGACAGAATCCACAGATACGCAGTATTTT
CDR3: CASSLWTESTDTQYF
size: few
J: TRBJ2-3
D: -
V: TRBV5-1

DNA: TGCGCCAGCAGCTCCCAATACGGACAGGAGCTCTTCTCTGGAAACACCATATATTTT
CDR3: CASSSQYGQELFSGNTIYF
size: -
J: TRBJ1-3
D: TRBD1
V: TRBV5-1

DNA: TGTGCCAGCAGCACCAAGTTAGGGCCAGAGACCCAGTACTTC
CDR3: CASSTKLGPETQYF
size: -
J: TRBJ2-5
D: -
V: TRBV4-2

DNA: TGTGCCACCCAGGCGGAGACCCAGTACTTC
CDR3: CATQAETQYF
size: -
J: TRBJ2-5
D: -
V: TRBV19

DNA: TGTGCCACCAGTTCGCCGGGAGCCACTGAAGCTTTCTTT
CDR3: CATSSPGATEAFF
size: -
J: TRBJ1-1
D: -
V: TRBV24-1

DNA: TGTGCCAGCAGCGTACGATCTGGATACAGCATAGGCTACAATGAGCAGTTCTTC
CDR3: CASSVRSGYSIGYNEQFF
size: -
J: TRBJ2-1
D: -
V: TRBV9

DNA: TGTGCCAGCAGCTTAGTTTGGACCCAGATAACCCTTAATGAGCAGTTCTTC
CDR3: CASSLVWTQITLNEQFF
size: -
J: TRBJ2-1
D: -
V: TRBV11-2

DNA: TGTGCCAGTAGTGGTGTTCCGAGTAACATTCAGTACTTC
CDR3: CASSGVPSNIQYF
size: -
J: TRBJ2-4
D: -
V: TRBV19

DNA: TGTGCCAGCAGCTCAGCCGTTGGGGGAGGCGAGCAGTACTTC
CDR3: CASSSAVGGGEQYF
size: few
J: TRBJ2-7
D: -
V: TRBV7-9

DNA: TGTGCCAGCAGTTTAGGGCTAGCGGGGGACCGGGCGCAGTTCTTC
CDR3: CASSLGLAGDRAQFF
size: -
J: TRBJ2-1
D: TRBD2
V: TRBV27

DNA: TGCAGCGTTGAAGAAGGAAACACCGGGGAGCTGTTTTTT
CDR3: CSVEEGNTGELFF
size: -
J: TRBJ2-2
D: -
V: TRBV29-1

DNA: TGTGCCAGCAGCTCCCGGGGACAGGTGTTGTACAATGAGCAGTTCTTC
CDR3: CASSSRGQVLYNEQFF
size: -
J: TRBJ2-1
D: TRBD1
V: TRBV11-3

DNA: TGTGCCAGCAGTTTCGGCTTAAAGATTGGAAACACCATATATTTT
CDR3: CASSFGLKIGNTIYF
size: -
J: TRBJ1-3
D: -
V: TRBV28

DNA: TGTGCCAGCAGCTTGGGAGAGAGGGGCTACGAGCAGTACTTC
CDR3: CASSLGERGYEQYF
size: -
J: TRBJ2-7
D: -
V: TRBV5-6

DNA: TGTGCCAGCAGCCAAGATACAACGGCGGGAGAAAAACTGTTTTTT
CDR3: CASSQDTTAGEKLFF
size: -
J: TRBJ1-4
D: -
V: TRBV3-1/TRBV3-2

DNA: TGTGCCAGCAGCCTAGACATATACCAAGACTGGGGGTTTGAGGGCTACACCTTC
CDR3: CASSLDIYQDWGFEGYTF
size: -
J: TRBJ1-2
D: -
V: TRBV11-2

DNA: TGTGCCACCCGTCGCGAGGACATCGGGATAAAGCAGCCCCAGCATTTT
CDR3: CATRREDIGIKQPQHF
size: -
J: TRBJ1-5
D: -
V: TRBV15

DNA: TGCGCCAGCAGAGTGACAGGGAACACCGGGGAGCTGTTTTTT
CDR3: CASRVTGNTGELFF
size: -
J: TRBJ2-2
D: -
V: TRBV4-1

DNA: TGCAGCGTTGGGGACAGGGGCGGTTCACCCCTCCACTTT
CDR3: CSVGDRGGSPLHF
size: -
J: TRBJ1-6
D: TRBD1
V: TRBV29-1

DNA: TGTGCCACCAGCCAGGGTCGCCAGACTGAAGCTTTCTTT
CDR3: CATSQGRQTEAFF
size: -
J: TRBJ1-1
D: -
V: TRBV24-1